Sequencing of this TCR beta chain was carried out in a study of OX40 agonist ivuxolimab in advanced cancers. V was pared by 3 bases and J by 5 bases, with 12 bases between. The CDR3 totals 14 residues. Per germline, CDR1 KGHSH and CDR2 LQKENI. Assay used: immunoSEQ multiplex PCR; TCRdb lists only in-frame clones, some missing. The sample includes tens of thousands of clones, approximately 91% seen only once; the top ten take 1.5% to 2%. This clone was detected only once. The TCR was taken from an adult with an advanced solid tumor such as melanoma, head and neck, liver or kidney cancer. J is TRBJ2-3 and V is TRBV18; D may match TRBD1 or TRBD2 (5 bases each). The source material was CD4+ or CD8+ T cells sorted from blood, sampled in a trial of the OX40 agonist ivuxolimab. In DNA form, the CDR3 reads TGTGCCAGCTCACCGAGTGGGGGATTAGATACGCAGTATTTT. Translated: CASSPSGGLDTQYF. Complete variable domain (other parts from reference TRBV18 and TRBJ2-3): NAGVMQNPRHLVRRRGQEARLRCSPMKGHSHVYWYRQLPEEGLKFMVYLQKENIIDESGMPKERFSAEFPKEGPSILRIQQVVRGDSAAYFCASSPSGGLDTQYFGPGTRLTVL.